Below are 12 T cell receptor beta chains sequenced from a single sample in a study of cytomegalovirus exposure and HLA in healthy donors. The PCR employed 60 Vbeta primers together with 13 Jbeta primers. Clones were sequenced by immunoSEQ multiplex PCR, and TCRdb holds only the in-frame ones, with some missing. This sample has around 85,000 clones, with over 60% found just once. The sample consisted of PBMCs. These receptors all stem from a male donor in good health and CMV-seronegative.

The V and J genes are TRBV29-1 and TRBJ2-5; possibly TRBD1 for D (5 bases). The J call may be in error: the DNA end matches TRBJ2-7 better. The germline V gene encodes CDR1 SQVTM and CDR2 ANQGSEA. The CDR3 is made up of 12 amino acids. The CDR3 nucleotides are TGCAGCGTTGGGCAGGGAAGCCACGAGCAGTACTTC. It encodes CSVGQGSHEQYF.

This clone was seen only once. J is TRBJ2-7 and V is TRBV7-2; D perhaps matches TRBD2 (5 bases). V was cut by 0 bases and J by 6 bases, with 9 bases left in between. Germline loops: CDR1 SGHTA, CDR2 FQGNSA. CDR3 length equals 13 residues. This chain's CDR3 is CASSLARGREQYF. CDR3 nucleotides: TGTGCCAGCAGCTTAGCCCGGGGTCGCGAGCAGTACTTC.

V is TRBV27 and J is TRBJ1-5, with D maybe TRBD1 (6 bases). Deletions cut 2 bases from V and 9 bases from J, with 14 bases between. This CDR3 has 14 residues. Germline V lookup: CDR1 MNHEY, CDR2 SMNVEV (reference sequence). The CDR3 nucleotides are TGTGCCAGCAGTTTAGACAGGCCGCCGGGGCCCCAGCATTTT. It encodes CASSLDRPPGPQHF.

The chain joins TRBV5-1 to TRBJ2-7, with D possibly TRBD2 on 6 matching bases. V lost 2 bases and J 5 bases, leaving 20 bases between the germline ends. The CDR3 is 16 amino acids. Germline CDR1 is SGHRS and CDR2 is YFSETQ. The CDR3 sequence: CASSLALGGLNNEQYF. CDR3 bases: TGCGCCAGCAGCTTAGCATTGGGGGGACTTAATAACGAGCAGTACTTC.

The rearrangement uses TRBV4-2 and TRBJ1-1; 10 bases map to TRBD1. The CDR3 runs to 19 residues. The V gene end was trimmed by 3 bases and the J gene end by 0 bases; junction bases not matched to a gene: 13. Germline V gene data show CDR1 as LGHNA and CDR2 as YNFKEQ. The DNA of the CDR3 is TGTGCCAGCAGCCAGACCTTGACAGGGGGCAGTAGGTTGAACACTGAAGCTTTCTTT. Its protein product is CASSQTLTGGSRLNTEAFF.

Comment on this clone: Other DNA sequences from this sample encode an identical CDR3 as well. The chain couples TRBV5-1 to TRBJ1-2, with 8 bases that match TRBD1. With 4 bases clipped from V and 8 bases from J, the junction kept 4 bases outside the gene matches. Germline loops: CDR1 SGHRS, CDR2 YFSETQ. The CDR3 is made up of 12 amino acids. DNA for the CDR3: TGCGCCAGCAGCCCGGACAGGGACGGCTACACCTTC. This encodes CASSPDRDGYTF.

This chain uses TRBV5-4 with TRBJ2-1, with 11 bases that match TRBD2. CDR3 length: 17 amino acids. The germline V gene encodes CDR1 SGHNT and CDR2 YYREEE (reference sequence). The V segment lost 4 bases and the J segment 7 bases; nucleotides outside the gene matches: 13. CDR3 loop: CASSPGTSGMGGNEQFF. CDR3 bases: TGTGCCAGCAGCCCCGGGACTAGCGGAATGGGTGGAAATGAGCAGTTCTTC.

V usage is TRBV15 and J usage is TRBJ2-5, with 9 bases that match TRBD1. CDR3 length: 14 amino acids. V lost 1 base and J lost 11; bases outside the gene matches: 8. Germline V gene data show CDR1 as LNHNV and CDR2 as YYDKDF (reference sequence). The CDR3 region has the DNA TGTGCCACCAGCAGAGGACAGGGGGTAGGTGAGCAGTACTTC. Its translation is CATSRGQGVGEQYF.

V and J are TRBV6-1 and TRBJ2-7, with D tentatively TRBD2 (6 bases). The germline V and J ends were trimmed by 0 bases and 6 bases, with 9 bases remaining between them. Germline CDR1 is MNHNS and CDR2 is SASEGT. CDR3 length equals 13 residues. The chain's CDR3 is CASSEARGGEQYF. The CDR3 DNA follows: TGTGCCAGCAGTGAAGCGAGGGGAGGCGAGCAGTACTTC.

CDR3 in amino acids: CASSQEWGEQGRETQYF. The CDR3 DNA sequence: TGCGCCAGCAGCCAAGAGTGGGGGGAACAGGGGCGAGAGACCCAGTACTTC. The chain carries TRBV4-3 and TRBJ2-5; tentatively, D is TRBD1 (7 bases). There are 17 residues in the CDR3. The V gene's germline CDR1 is LGHNA and CDR2 YSLEER. V lost 0 bases, J lost 4 bases, and 18 bases lay in between.

The V gene is TRBV5-4, the J gene TRBJ2-1; perhaps TRBD1 as D (6 bases). The CDR3 is made up of 17 amino acids. Germline lookup yields CDR1 SGHNT and CDR2 YYREEE (reference sequence). V was pared by 4 bases and J by 2 bases, with 19 bases between. This chain's CDR3 is CASSPVSQGTTYNEQFF. In DNA form, the CDR3 reads TGTGCCAGCAGCCCCGTTTCTCAGGGGACCACCTACAATGAGCAGTTCTTC.

The chain couples TRBV6-4 to TRBJ2-2; TRBD2 agrees at 8 bases. From germline, CDR1 is MRHNA and CDR2 SNTAGT. V dropped 8 bases and J dropped 3; count of bases not matched to a gene: 8. This CDR3 region has 15 residues. CDR3 in amino acids: CASSSSGGDTGELFF. In nucleotides, the CDR3 is TGTGCCAGCTCTTCAAGCGGGGGAGACACCGGGGAGCTGTTTTTT.